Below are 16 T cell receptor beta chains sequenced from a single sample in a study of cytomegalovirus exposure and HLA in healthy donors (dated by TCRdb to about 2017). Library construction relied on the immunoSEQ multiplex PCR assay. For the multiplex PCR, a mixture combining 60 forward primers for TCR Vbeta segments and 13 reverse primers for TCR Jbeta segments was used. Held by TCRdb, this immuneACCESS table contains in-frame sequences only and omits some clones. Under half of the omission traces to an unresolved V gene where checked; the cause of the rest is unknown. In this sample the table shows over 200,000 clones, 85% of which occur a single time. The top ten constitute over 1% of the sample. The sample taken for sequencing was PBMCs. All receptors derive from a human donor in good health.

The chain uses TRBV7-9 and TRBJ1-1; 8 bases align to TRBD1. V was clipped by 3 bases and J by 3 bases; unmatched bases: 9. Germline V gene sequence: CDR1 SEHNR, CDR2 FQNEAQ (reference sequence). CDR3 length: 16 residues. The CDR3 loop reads CASSFGDRRGYTEAFF. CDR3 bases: TGTGCCAGCAGCTTTGGGGACAGGCGGGGATACACTGAAGCTTTCTTT.

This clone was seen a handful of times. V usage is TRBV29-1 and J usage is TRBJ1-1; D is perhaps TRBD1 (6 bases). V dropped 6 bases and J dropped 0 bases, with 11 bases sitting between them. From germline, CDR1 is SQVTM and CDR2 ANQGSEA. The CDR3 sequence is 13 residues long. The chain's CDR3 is CSVLTGLNTEAFF. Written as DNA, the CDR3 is TGCAGCGTGTTGACAGGCTTGAACACTGAAGCTTTCTTT.

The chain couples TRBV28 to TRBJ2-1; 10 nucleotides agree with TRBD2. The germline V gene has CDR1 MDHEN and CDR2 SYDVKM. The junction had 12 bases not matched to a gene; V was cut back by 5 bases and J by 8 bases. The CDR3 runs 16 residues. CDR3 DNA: TGTGCCAGCAGTCCTTCTAGCGGGAGTGAGGTCGATGAGCAGTTCTTC. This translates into CASSPSSGSEVDEQFF.

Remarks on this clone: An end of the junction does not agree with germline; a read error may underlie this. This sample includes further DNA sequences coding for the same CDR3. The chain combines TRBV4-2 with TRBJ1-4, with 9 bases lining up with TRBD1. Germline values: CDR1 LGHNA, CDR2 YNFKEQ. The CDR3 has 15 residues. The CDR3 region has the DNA TGTGCCAGCAGCCAAGAGGACAGGGGACTTGAAAAGCTGTTTTTT. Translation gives CASSQEDRGLEKLFF.

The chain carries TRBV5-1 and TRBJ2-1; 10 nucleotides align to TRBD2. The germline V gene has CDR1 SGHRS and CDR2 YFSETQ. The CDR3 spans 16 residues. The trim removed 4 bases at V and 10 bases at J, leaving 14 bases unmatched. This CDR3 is CASSPIAGGGGQEQFF. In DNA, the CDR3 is TGCGCCAGCAGCCCCATAGCGGGAGGAGGTGGGCAGGAGCAGTTCTTC.

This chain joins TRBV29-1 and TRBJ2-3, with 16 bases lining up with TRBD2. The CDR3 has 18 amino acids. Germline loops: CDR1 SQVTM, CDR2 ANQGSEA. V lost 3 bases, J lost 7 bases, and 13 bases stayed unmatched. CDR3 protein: CSVDGTSGRADRVNTQYF. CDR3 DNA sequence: TGCAGCGTTGATGGGACTAGCGGGAGGGCCGATCGAGTTAATACGCAGTATTTT.

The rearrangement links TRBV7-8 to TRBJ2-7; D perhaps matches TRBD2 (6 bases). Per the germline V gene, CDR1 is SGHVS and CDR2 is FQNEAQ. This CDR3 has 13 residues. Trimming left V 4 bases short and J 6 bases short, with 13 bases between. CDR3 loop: CASSSTGEREQYF. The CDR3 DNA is TGTGCCAGCAGCTCGACGGGGGAGCGCGAGCAGTACTTC.

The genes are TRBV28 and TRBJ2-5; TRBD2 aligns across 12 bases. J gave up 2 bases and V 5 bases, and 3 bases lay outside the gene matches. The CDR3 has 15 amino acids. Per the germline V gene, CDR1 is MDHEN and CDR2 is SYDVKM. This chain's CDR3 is CASSLGTSGQETQYF. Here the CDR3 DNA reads TGTGCCAGCAGTCTCGGGACTAGCGGGCAAGAGACCCAGTACTTC.

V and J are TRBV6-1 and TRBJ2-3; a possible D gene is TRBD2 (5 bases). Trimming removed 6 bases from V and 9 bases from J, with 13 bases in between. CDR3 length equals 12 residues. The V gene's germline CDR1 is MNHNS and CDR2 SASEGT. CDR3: CASSRDSGTQYF. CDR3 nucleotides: TGTGCCAGCAGCCGGGATTCTGGGACGCAGTATTTT.

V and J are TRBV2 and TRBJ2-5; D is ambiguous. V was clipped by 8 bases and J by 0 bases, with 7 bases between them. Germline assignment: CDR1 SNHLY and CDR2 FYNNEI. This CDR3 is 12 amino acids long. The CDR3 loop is CASRDNQETQYF. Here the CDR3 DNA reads TGTGCCAGCCGAGACAACCAAGAGACCCAGTACTTC.

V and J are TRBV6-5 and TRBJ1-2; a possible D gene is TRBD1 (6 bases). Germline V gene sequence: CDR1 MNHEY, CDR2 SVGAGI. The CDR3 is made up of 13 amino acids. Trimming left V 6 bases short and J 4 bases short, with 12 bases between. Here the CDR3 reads CASRLTGFYGYTF. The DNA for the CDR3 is TGTGCCAGCAGGCTCACAGGGTTCTATGGCTACACCTTC.

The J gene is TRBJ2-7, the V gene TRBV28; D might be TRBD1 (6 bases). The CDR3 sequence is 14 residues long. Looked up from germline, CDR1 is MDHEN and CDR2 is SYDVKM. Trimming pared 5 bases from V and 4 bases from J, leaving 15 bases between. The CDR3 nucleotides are TGTGCCAGCAGTAGCCACAGGGTGAATTACGAGCAGTACTTC. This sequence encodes CASSSHRVNYEQYF.

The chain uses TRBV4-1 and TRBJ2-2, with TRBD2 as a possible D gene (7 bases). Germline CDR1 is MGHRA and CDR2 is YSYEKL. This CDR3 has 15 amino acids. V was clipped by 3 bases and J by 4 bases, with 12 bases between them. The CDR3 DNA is TGCGCCAGCAGCCAGGGGGGGCCGGGCACCGGGGAGCTGTTTTTT. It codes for CASSQGGPGTGELFF.

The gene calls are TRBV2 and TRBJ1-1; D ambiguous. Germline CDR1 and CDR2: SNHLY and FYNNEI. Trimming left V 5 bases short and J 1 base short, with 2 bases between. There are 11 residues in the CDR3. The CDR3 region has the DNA TGTGCCAGCAGTCGGAACACTGAAGCTTTCTTT. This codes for CASSRNTEAFF.

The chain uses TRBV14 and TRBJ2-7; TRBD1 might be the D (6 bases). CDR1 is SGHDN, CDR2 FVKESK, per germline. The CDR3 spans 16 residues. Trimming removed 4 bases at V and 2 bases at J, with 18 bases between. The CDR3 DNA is TGTGCCAGCAGCCCTCCCAGGGGTACATTCGCCTACGAGCAGTACTTC. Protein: CASSPPRGTFAYEQYF.

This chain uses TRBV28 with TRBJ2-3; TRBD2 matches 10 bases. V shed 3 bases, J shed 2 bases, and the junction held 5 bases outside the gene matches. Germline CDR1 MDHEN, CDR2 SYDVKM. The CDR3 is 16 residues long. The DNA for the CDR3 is TGTGCCAGCAGTTTTATGAGCGGGAGGGCCACAGATACGCAGTATTTT. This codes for CASSFMSGRATDTQYF.